This TCR beta chain was captured by sequencing in a study of response to subunit inactivated influenza vaccine. This clonotype was counted at least ten times. Its antigen is not identified. Broader study findings: The authors put forward the suggestion that each seasonal influenza vaccination may bring in only a limited number of new T cells.

Using its own MiXCR run on the RT-PCR reads, TCRdb lists one record per CDR3 protein. This table has 560,000 or so distinct CDR3 sequences, about 7.6% appearing once. The TCR sequence derives from a man aged 50-75 years who received an inactivated influenza vaccine. Specimen: PBMCs from blood, collected less than 25 months after vaccination.

The CDR3 coding sequence is TGCAGTGCTACGGGTCTTAACACCGGGGAGCTGTTTTTT. Protein sequence: CSATGLNTGELFF. The chain has TRBV20-1 and TRBJ2-2; D not certain. From germline, CDR1 is DFQATT and CDR2 SNEGSKA (reference sequence). The CDR3 loop spans 13 amino acids. Trimming left V 4 bases short and J 2 bases short, with 8 bases between.